These T cell receptor beta chains were read from a single sample in a study of blood T cell repertoires in COVID-19. Generated by immunoSEQ multiplex PCR, the TCRdb table keeps only in-frame clones and is missing some. Of about 230,000 clones listed, over 70% are singletons. Sequenced sample: peripheral blood. The source is a man aged 40-50 years with acute or convalescent COVID-19. Each CDR3 is given with its conserved first and last residue. Each record gives: J gene, V gene, D gene, clone size, CDR3 DNA, CDR3 protein. A D gene is named only where the DNA matches it firmly. Rows give clone size only sometimes, using once, few, many, or a class for an expanded clone.

J gene: TRBJ2-2
V gene: TRBV6-2/TRBV6-3
D gene: .
clone size: .
CDR3 DNA: TGTGCCAGCAGTTCCCAACTTAACACCGGGGAGCTGTTTTTT
CDR3 protein: CASSSQLNTGELFF

J gene: TRBJ1-2
V gene: TRBV29-1
D gene: .
clone size: .
CDR3 DNA: TGCAGCGTCGCTTACAGGGATCTTGGCTACACCTTC
CDR3 protein: CSVAYRDLGYTF

J gene: TRBJ2-5
V gene: TRBV27
D gene: .
clone size: once
CDR3 DNA: TGTGCCAGCAGTTTATTGACAGCCCAAGAGACCCAGTACTTC
CDR3 protein: CASSLLTAQETQYF

J gene: TRBJ2-1
V gene: TRBV30
D gene: TRBD1
clone size: .
CDR3 DNA: TGTGCCTGGAGTGAAGGGACAGGGGTCAATGAGCAGTTCTTC
CDR3 protein: CAWSEGTGVNEQFF

J gene: TRBJ2-7
V gene: TRBV5-4
D gene: TRBD2
clone size: .
CDR3 DNA: TGTGCCAGCAGCTTTGGGGTAGCGGGGTCCCACGAGCAGTACTTC
CDR3 protein: CASSFGVAGSHEQYF

J gene: TRBJ2-3
V gene: TRBV7-3
D gene: TRBD2
clone size: .
CDR3 DNA: TGTGCCAGCAGCCCAAGCGGGATAGATACGCAGTATTTT
CDR3 protein: CASSPSGIDTQYF

J gene: TRBJ1-5
V gene: TRBV11-1
D gene: .
clone size: .
CDR3 DNA: TGTGCCAGCAGCTCGGGAAGCAATCAGCCCCAGCATTTT
CDR3 protein: CASSSGSNQPQHF

J gene: TRBJ2-7
V gene: TRBV6-5
D gene: .
clone size: few
CDR3 DNA: TGTGCCAGCAGTTACTTTGGTAGGGGGATCTCCTACGAGCAGTACTTC
CDR3 protein: CASSYFGRGISYEQYF

J gene: TRBJ1-2
V gene: TRBV6-5
D gene: .
clone size: .
CDR3 DNA: TGTGCCAGCAGCCCAAGGAGCTCGGGGGGCTATGGCTACACCTTC
CDR3 protein: CASSPRSSGGYGYTF

J gene: TRBJ1-4
V gene: TRBV18
D gene: .
clone size: .
CDR3 DNA: TGTGCCAGCTCACCAGCGGTCCTAAGGGAAAAACTGTTTTTT
CDR3 protein: CASSPAVLREKLFF

J gene: TRBJ1-1
V gene: TRBV3-1/TRBV3-2
D gene: TRBD1
clone size: few
CDR3 DNA: TGTGCCAGCAGCTTGGGACAGTGGAACACTGAAGCTTTCTTT
CDR3 protein: CASSLGQWNTEAFF

J gene: TRBJ1-1
V gene: TRBV5-1
D gene: .
clone size: .
CDR3 DNA: TGCGCCAGCAGCTTGACCTTTACAAGAAACACTGAAGCTTTCTTT
CDR3 protein: CASSLTFTRNTEAFF

J gene: TRBJ2-6
V gene: TRBV19
D gene: TRBD2
clone size: .
CDR3 DNA: TGTGCCAGTAGTATCCCGGGGGGCTCTGGGGCCAACGTCCTGACTTTC
CDR3 protein: CASSIPGGSGANVLTF

J gene: TRBJ1-5
V gene: TRBV7-2
D gene: .
clone size: .
CDR3 DNA: TGTGCCAGCAGCTTATACGGACAGATTGATCAGCCCCAGCATTTT
CDR3 protein: CASSLYGQIDQPQHF

J gene: TRBJ1-1
V gene: TRBV4-1
D gene: .
clone size: .
CDR3 DNA: TGCGCCAGCAGCCAAGGGGACATGAACACTGAAGCTTTCTTT
CDR3 protein: CASSQGDMNTEAFF

J gene: TRBJ2-7
V gene: TRBV4-1
D gene: .
clone size: .
CDR3 DNA: TGCGCCAGCAGCCAAGATGAGAACGTCTACGAGCAGTACTTC
CDR3 protein: CASSQDENVYEQYF

J gene: TRBJ1-6
V gene: TRBV19
D gene: .
clone size: few
CDR3 DNA: TGTGCCAGTAGTATGGGGGACAACACAACACCCCTCCACTTT
CDR3 protein: CASSMGDNTTPLHF

J gene: TRBJ1-5
V gene: TRBV5-1
D gene: TRBD1
clone size: .
CDR3 DNA: TGCGCCAGCAGCTTGGAAGGGGGCGGAAGAACCAATCAGCCCCAGCATTTT
CDR3 protein: CASSLEGGGRTNQPQHF

J gene: TRBJ1-2
V gene: TRBV5-1
D gene: .
clone size: .
CDR3 DNA: TGCGCCAGCAGCTTGGGCGGGAGGTCGGGGTTCAACTATGGCTACACCTTC
CDR3 protein: CASSLGGRSGFNYGYTF

J gene: TRBJ2-6
V gene: TRBV18
D gene: TRBD1
clone size: few
CDR3 DNA: TGTGCCAGCTCACCCAACCGGCAGGGGGTTTACTCTGGGGCCAACGTCCTGACTTTC
CDR3 protein: CASSPNRQGVYSGANVLTF

J gene: TRBJ1-5
V gene: TRBV11-2
D gene: .
clone size: few
CDR3 DNA: TGTGCCAGCAGCTTAGGGGCAGGACTAAGCAATCAGCCCCAGCATTTT
CDR3 protein: CASSLGAGLSNQPQHF

J gene: TRBJ1-2
V gene: TRBV6-5
D gene: TRBD1
clone size: .
CDR3 DNA: TGTGCCAGCAGTTACCCCGGGACAGGGAGTGAAGGCTACACCTTC
CDR3 protein: CASSYPGTGSEGYTF

J gene: TRBJ1-2
V gene: TRBV7-2
D gene: .
clone size: once
CDR3 DNA: TGTGCCAGCAGCTTAGAAGGGAGCGCGTATGGCTACACCTTC
CDR3 protein: CASSLEGSAYGYTF

J gene: TRBJ1-4
V gene: TRBV7-9
D gene: .
clone size: .
CDR3 DNA: TGTGCCAGCAGCTTAGCGCTAGGTGAAAAACTGTTTTTT
CDR3 protein: CASSLALGEKLFF

J gene: TRBJ2-6
V gene: TRBV18
D gene: .
clone size: few
CDR3 DNA: TGTGCCAGCTCCTCCCGCTCTGGGGCCAACGTCCTGACTTTC
CDR3 protein: CASSSRSGANVLTF

J gene: TRBJ2-6
V gene: TRBV5-1
D gene: .
clone size: once
CDR3 DNA: TGCGCCAGCAGCTTGGTGGGCACGGGATGGGATGGGGCCAACGTCCTGACTTTC
CDR3 protein: CASSLVGTGWDGANVLTF

J gene: TRBJ1-6
V gene: TRBV2
D gene: .
clone size: .
CDR3 DNA: TGTGCCAGCAGCGGGAATAATTCACCCCTCCACTTT
CDR3 protein: CASSGNNSPLHF

J gene: TRBJ1-5
V gene: TRBV6-4
D gene: .
clone size: few
CDR3 DNA: TGTGCCAGCAGTGACGCCCCAGGTTACAATCAGCCCCAGCATTTT
CDR3 protein: CASSDAPGYNQPQHF

J gene: TRBJ2-1
V gene: TRBV7-6
D gene: TRBD1
clone size: once
CDR3 DNA: TGTGCCAGCAGCCCTATGGGACAGTTAAATGAGCAGTTCTTC
CDR3 protein: CASSPMGQLNEQFF

J gene: TRBJ1-4
V gene: TRBV23-1
D gene: TRBD1
clone size: .
CDR3 DNA: TGCGCCAGCAGTCACCCCCCGGGACAGATTAATGAAAAACTGTTTTTT
CDR3 protein: CASSHPPGQINEKLFF

J gene: TRBJ1-2
V gene: TRBV27
D gene: TRBD1
clone size: .
CDR3 DNA: TGTGCCAGCAGTAAAACCGGGACAGGGGGGTCCATCTGGGGCTACACCTTC
CDR3 protein: CASSKTGTGGSIWGYTF

J gene: TRBJ1-5
V gene: TRBV18
D gene: .
clone size: .
CDR3 DNA: TGTGCCAGCTCACCGGAGGTTAGCAATCAGCCCCAGCATTTT
CDR3 protein: CASSPEVSNQPQHF

J gene: TRBJ1-6
V gene: TRBV4-2
D gene: .
clone size: .
CDR3 DNA: TGTGCCAGCAGCCAAGATAGGGGTTCACCCCTCCACTTT
CDR3 protein: CASSQDRGSPLHF

J gene: TRBJ1-6
V gene: TRBV6-5
D gene: TRBD1
clone size: .
CDR3 DNA: TGTGCCAGCAGCCTCCGGGACAGGGGTAATTCACCCCTCCACTTT
CDR3 protein: CASSLRDRGNSPLHF

J gene: TRBJ2-7
V gene: TRBV7-2
D gene: .
clone size: .
CDR3 DNA: TGTGCCAGCAGCTTAAGCTCTGCGCCCGAGCAGTACTTC
CDR3 protein: CASSLSSAPEQYF

J gene: TRBJ2-7
V gene: TRBV5-4
D gene: TRBD2
clone size: .
CDR3 DNA: TGTGCCAGCAGCCAGGGGACTAGCGGGAGGGCCTCGATAGAGCAGTACTTC
CDR3 protein: CASSQGTSGRASIEQYF

J gene: TRBJ2-7
V gene: TRBV4-1
D gene: TRBD2
clone size: .
CDR3 DNA: TGCGCCAGCAGCCAACGACCGGGACTAGCGGGAGGCGAGCAGTACTTC
CDR3 protein: CASSQRPGLAGGEQYF

J gene: TRBJ2-5
V gene: TRBV2
D gene: .
clone size: .
CDR3 DNA: TGTGCCAGCAGTGCCGGGTTTGAAGGAGAGACCCAGTACTTC
CDR3 protein: CASSAGFEGETQYF

J gene: TRBJ1-2
V gene: TRBV20-1
D gene: .
clone size: .
CDR3 DNA: TGCAGTGCTAGTTGGGAGCGCTATGGCTACACCTTC
CDR3 protein: CSASWERYGYTF

J gene: TRBJ2-7
V gene: TRBV28
D gene: .
clone size: .
CDR3 DNA: TGTGCCACCAGACAGTTTTACGAGCAGTACTTC
CDR3 protein: CATRQFYEQYF

J gene: TRBJ2-5
V gene: TRBV30
D gene: .
clone size: .
CDR3 DNA: TGTGCCTGGAGCCGGGTAGTTGGGGGCGGAGAGACCCAGTACTTC
CDR3 protein: CAWSRVVGGGETQYF

J gene: TRBJ2-7
V gene: TRBV5-1
D gene: TRBD1
clone size: .
CDR3 DNA: TGCGCCAGCAGTAGGGACAGGGGTGACTCCTACGAGCAGTACTTC
CDR3 protein: CASSRDRGDSYEQYF

J gene: TRBJ1-4
V gene: TRBV4-3
D gene: .
clone size: few
CDR3 DNA: TGCGCCAGCAGCCAAGTCGTTGGGCGTTCTGAAAAACTGTTTTTT
CDR3 protein: CASSQVVGRSEKLFF

J gene: TRBJ1-2
V gene: TRBV18
D gene: .
clone size: .
CDR3 DNA: TGTGCCAGCTCACCACGAGAGGGGGACTATGGCTACACCTTC
CDR3 protein: CASSPREGDYGYTF

J gene: TRBJ2-7
V gene: TRBV10-3
D gene: .
clone size: .
CDR3 DNA: TGTGCCACCCACTCCCGGCAGGGCTACGAGCAGTACTTC
CDR3 protein: CATHSRQGYEQYF

J gene: TRBJ1-2
V gene: TRBV7-2
D gene: .
clone size: .
CDR3 DNA: TGTGCCAGCAGCTCCACCCCGGAAAAAGGGGCCTATGGCTACACCTTC
CDR3 protein: CASSSTPEKGAYGYTF

J gene: TRBJ2-3
V gene: TRBV27
D gene: .
clone size: .
CDR3 DNA: TGTGCCAGCAGTTTTGGGGGCTGGGCAGATACGCAGTATTTT
CDR3 protein: CASSFGGWADTQYF

J gene: TRBJ2-7
V gene: TRBV19
D gene: .
clone size: .
CDR3 DNA: TGTGCCAGTAGTATAGCAACGGGATTTGGCTACGAGCAGTACTTC
CDR3 protein: CASSIATGFGYEQYF

J gene: TRBJ1-2
V gene: TRBV29-1
D gene: .
clone size: .
CDR3 DNA: TGCAGCGTATTTGGGGGGAGGGACTATGGCTACACCTTC
CDR3 protein: CSVFGGRDYGYTF

J gene: TRBJ2-3
V gene: TRBV5-4
D gene: TRBD1
clone size: .
CDR3 DNA: TGTGCCAGCAGCTCGGGACAGGGTGGGTCAACTAGCACAGATACGCAGTATTTT
CDR3 protein: CASSSGQGGSTSTDTQYF

J gene: TRBJ1-4
V gene: TRBV12-3/TRBV12-4
D gene: .
clone size: .
CDR3 DNA: TGTGCCAGCAGTTTAAGAGGAGGAAAACTGTTTTTT
CDR3 protein: CASSLRGGKLFF

J gene: TRBJ2-1
V gene: TRBV11-3
D gene: TRBD2
clone size: .
CDR3 DNA: TGTGCCAGCAGCTGGAGTAGCGGGAGTTCCAACAATGAGCAGTTCTTC
CDR3 protein: CASSWSSGSSNNEQFF

J gene: TRBJ2-7
V gene: TRBV13
D gene: .
clone size: few
CDR3 DNA: TGTGCCAGCAGCTCAGGACTTCCTCTTAATTCCGAGCAGTACTTC
CDR3 protein: CASSSGLPLNSEQYF

J gene: TRBJ2-7
V gene: TRBV19
D gene: TRBD1
clone size: .
CDR3 DNA: TGTGCCAGTGGTGGGACCAGGGGGTACGAGCAGTACTTC
CDR3 protein: CASGGTRGYEQYF

J gene: TRBJ2-1
V gene: TRBV5-8
D gene: TRBD1
clone size: .
CDR3 DNA: TGTGCCAGCAGCGTACAGGGGGCCCACTACAATGAGCAGTTCTTC
CDR3 protein: CASSVQGAHYNEQFF

J gene: TRBJ2-7
V gene: TRBV3-1/TRBV3-2
D gene: .
clone size: .
CDR3 DNA: TGTGCCAGCAGCCACCTAGCCTACGAGCAGTACTTC
CDR3 protein: CASSHLAYEQYF